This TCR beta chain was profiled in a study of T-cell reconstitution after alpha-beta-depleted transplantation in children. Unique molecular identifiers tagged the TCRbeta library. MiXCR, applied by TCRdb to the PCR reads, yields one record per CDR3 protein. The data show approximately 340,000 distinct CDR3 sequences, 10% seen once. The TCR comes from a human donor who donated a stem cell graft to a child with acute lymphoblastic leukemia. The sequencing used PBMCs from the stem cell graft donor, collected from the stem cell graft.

For the CDR3, the DNA is TGTGCCAGCAGTTTAGACGGCTGGGGGAACACTGAAGCTTTCTTT. This codes for CASSLDGWGNTEAFF. This sequence joins TRBV28 and TRBJ1-1; D is ambiguous. Germline-derived CDR1 and CDR2 are MDHEN and SYDVKM. The CDR3 consists of 15 residues. Between the trimmed V and J ends, which lost 2 bases and 1 base, there was a span of 11 bases.